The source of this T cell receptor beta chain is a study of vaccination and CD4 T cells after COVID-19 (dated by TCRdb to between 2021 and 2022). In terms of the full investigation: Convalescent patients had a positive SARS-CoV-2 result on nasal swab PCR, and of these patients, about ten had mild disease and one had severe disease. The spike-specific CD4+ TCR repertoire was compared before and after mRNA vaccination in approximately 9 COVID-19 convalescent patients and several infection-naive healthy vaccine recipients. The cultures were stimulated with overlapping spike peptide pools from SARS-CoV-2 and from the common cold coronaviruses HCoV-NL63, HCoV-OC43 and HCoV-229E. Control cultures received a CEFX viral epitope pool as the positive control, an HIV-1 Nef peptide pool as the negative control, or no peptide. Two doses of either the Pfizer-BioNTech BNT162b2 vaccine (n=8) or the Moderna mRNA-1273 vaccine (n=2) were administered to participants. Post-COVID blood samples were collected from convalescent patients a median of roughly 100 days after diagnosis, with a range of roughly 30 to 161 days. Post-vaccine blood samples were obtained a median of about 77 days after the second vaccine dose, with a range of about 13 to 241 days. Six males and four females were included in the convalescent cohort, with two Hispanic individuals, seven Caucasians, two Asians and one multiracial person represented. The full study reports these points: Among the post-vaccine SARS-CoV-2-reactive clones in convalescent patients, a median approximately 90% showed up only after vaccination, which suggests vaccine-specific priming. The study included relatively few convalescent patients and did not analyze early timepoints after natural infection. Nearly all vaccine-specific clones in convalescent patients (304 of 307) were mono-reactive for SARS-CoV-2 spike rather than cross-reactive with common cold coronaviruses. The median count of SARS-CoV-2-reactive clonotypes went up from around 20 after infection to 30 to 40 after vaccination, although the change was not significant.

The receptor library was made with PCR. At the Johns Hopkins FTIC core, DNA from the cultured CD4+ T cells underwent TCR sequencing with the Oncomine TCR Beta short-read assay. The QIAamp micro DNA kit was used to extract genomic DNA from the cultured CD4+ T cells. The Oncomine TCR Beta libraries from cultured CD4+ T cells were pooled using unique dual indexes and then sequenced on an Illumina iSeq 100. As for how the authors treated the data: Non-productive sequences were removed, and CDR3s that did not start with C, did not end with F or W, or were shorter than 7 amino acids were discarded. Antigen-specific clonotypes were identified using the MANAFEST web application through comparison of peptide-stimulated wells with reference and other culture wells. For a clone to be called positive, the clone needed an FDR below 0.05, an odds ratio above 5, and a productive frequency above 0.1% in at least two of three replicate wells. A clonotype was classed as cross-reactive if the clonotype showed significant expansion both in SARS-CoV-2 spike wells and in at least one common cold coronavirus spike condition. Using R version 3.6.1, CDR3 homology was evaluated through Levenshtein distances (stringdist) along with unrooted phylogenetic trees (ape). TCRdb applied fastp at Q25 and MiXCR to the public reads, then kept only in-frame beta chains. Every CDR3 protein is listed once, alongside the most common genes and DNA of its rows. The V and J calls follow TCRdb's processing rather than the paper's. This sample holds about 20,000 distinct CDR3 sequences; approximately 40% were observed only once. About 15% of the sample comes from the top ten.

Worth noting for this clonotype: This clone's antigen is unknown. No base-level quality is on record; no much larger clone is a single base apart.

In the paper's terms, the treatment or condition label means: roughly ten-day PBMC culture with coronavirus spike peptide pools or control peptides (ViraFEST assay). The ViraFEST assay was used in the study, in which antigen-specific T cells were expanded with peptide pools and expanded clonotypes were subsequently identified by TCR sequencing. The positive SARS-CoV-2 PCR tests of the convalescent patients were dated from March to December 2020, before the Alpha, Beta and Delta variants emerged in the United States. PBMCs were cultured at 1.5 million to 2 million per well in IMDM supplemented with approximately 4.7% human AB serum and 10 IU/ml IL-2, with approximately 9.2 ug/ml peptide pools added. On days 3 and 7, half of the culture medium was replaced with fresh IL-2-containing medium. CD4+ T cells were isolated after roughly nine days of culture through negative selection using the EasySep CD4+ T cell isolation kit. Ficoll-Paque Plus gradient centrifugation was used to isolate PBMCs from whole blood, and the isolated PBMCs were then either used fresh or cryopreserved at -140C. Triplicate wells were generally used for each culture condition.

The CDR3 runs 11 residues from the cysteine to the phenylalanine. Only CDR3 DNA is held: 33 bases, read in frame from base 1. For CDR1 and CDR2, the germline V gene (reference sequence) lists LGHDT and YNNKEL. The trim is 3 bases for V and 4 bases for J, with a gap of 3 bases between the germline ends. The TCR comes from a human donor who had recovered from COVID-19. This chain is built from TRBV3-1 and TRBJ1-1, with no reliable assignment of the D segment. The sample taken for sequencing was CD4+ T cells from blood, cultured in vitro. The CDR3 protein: CASSHTTEAFF. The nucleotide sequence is TGTGCCAGCAGCCATACCACTGAAGCTTTCTTT.